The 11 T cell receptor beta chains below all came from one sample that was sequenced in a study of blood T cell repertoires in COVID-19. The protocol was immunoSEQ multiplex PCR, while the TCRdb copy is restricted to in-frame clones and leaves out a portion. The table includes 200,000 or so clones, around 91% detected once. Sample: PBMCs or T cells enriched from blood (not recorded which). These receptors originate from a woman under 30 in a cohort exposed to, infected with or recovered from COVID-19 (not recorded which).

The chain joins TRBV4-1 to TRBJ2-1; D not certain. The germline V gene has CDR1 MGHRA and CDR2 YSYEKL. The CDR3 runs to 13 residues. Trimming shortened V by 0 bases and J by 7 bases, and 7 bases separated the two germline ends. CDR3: CASSQEGDNEQFF. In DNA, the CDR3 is TGCGCCAGCAGCCAAGAGGGCGATAATGAGCAGTTCTTC.

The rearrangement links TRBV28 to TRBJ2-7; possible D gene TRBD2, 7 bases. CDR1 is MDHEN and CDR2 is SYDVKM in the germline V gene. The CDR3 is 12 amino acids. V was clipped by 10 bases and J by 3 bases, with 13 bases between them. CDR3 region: CAIAGEGYEQYF. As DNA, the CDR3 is TGTGCCATCGCAGGGGAGGGCTACGAGCAGTACTTC.

The CDR3 nucleotides read TGTGCCAGTGCAGGGACTTTCGTCTCTGGAAACACCATATATTTT. Protein sequence: CASAGTFVSGNTIYF. The chain links TRBV2 to TRBJ1-3; perhaps TRBD1 as D (5 bases). The CDR3 sequence is 15 residues long. Trimming took off 9 bases at V and 0 bases at J, with 15 bases between the two ends. From germline, CDR1 is SNHLY and CDR2 FYNNEI. Full variable domain (rest looked up from reference TRBV2 and TRBJ1-3): EPEVTQTPSHQVTQMGQEVILRCVPISNHLYFYWYRQILGQKVEFLVSFYNNEISEKSEIFDDQFSVERPDGSNFTLKIRSTKLEDSAMYFCASAGTFVSGNTIYFGEGSWLTVV.

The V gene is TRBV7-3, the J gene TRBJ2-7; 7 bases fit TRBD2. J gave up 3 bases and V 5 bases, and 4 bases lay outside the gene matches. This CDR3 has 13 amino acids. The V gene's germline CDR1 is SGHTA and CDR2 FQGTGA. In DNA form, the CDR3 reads TGTGCCAGCAGCCCAGGACTAGGCTACGAGCAGTACTTC. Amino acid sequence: CASSPGLGYEQYF.

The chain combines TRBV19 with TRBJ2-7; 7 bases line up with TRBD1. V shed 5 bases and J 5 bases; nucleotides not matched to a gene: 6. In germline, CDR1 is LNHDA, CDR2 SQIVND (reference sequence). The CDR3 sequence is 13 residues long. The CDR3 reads CASSPRQGHEQYF. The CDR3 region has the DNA TGTGCCAGTAGTCCTCGACAGGGCCACGAGCAGTACTTC.

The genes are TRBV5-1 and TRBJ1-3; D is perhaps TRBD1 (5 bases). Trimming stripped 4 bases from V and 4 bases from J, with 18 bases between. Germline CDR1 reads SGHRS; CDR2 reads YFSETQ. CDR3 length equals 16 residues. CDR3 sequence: CASSPNGGTVGNTIYF. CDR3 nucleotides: TGCGCCAGCAGCCCTAACGGGGGGACCGTGGGAAACACCATATATTTT.

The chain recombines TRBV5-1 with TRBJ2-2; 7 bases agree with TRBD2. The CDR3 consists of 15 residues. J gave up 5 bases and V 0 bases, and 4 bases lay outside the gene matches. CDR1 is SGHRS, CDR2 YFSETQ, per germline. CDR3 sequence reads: CASSLASGLTGELFF. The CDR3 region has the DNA TGCGCCAGCAGCTTGGCTAGCGGCTTAACCGGGGAGCTGTTTTTT.

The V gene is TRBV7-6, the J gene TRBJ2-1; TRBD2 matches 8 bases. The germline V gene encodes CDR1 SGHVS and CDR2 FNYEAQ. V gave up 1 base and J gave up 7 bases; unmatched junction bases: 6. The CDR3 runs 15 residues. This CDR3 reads CASSLDRGGRNEQFF. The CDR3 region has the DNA TGTGCCAGCAGCTTAGATCGGGGGGGCAGAAATGAGCAGTTCTTC.

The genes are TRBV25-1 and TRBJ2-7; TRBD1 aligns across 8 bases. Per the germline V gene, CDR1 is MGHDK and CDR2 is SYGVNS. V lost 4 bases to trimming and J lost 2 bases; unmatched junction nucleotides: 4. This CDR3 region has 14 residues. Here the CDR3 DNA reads TGTGCCAGCAGTGCAAGGGGACAGGCCTACGAGCAGTACTTC. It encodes CASSARGQAYEQYF.

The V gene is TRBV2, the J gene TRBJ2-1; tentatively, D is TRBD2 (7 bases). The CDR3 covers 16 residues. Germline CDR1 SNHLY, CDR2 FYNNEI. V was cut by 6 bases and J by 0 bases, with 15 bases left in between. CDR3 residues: CASSSGGGLSYNEQFF. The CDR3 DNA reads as TGTGCCAGCAGCTCTGGGGGGGGGCTCTCCTACAATGAGCAGTTCTTC.

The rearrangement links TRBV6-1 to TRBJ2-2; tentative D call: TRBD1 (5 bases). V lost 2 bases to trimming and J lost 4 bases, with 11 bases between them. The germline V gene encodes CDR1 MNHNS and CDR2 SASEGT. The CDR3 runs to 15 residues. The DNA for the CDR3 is TGTGCCAGCAGTGAACGGGCAGGGCCCACCGGGGAGCTGTTTTTT. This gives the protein CASSERAGPTGELFF.